A selection of T cell receptor beta chains follows, all from one sample in a study of blood T cell repertoires in COVID-19. The repertoire was sequenced with immunoSEQ multiplex PCR; TCRdb's copy has only in-frame clones and lacks some. The sample lists about 150,000 clones; about four fifths were seen once. The specimen sequenced was peripheral blood. The receptors derive from a human donor in a cohort sampled during active COVID-19. CDR3s include the opening cysteine and the closing phenylalanine or tryptophan. The D gene is left open where the match is weak.

D gene | J gene | V gene | CDR3 protein
TRBD2 | TRBJ2-2 | TRBV10-3 | CAITPGTSGNTGELFF
. | TRBJ2-3 | TRBV7-2 | CASSASGFIDTQYF
. | TRBJ1-5 | TRBV5-6 | CASSLTGGYNQPQHF
TRBD1 | TRBJ1-2 | TRBV3-1/TRBV3-2 | CASSQEDRAPGGYTF
TRBD2 | TRBJ2-1 | TRBV2 | CASSDLAGANNEQFF
. | TRBJ1-1 | TRBV7-3 | CASSQTVQGAEAFF
. | TRBJ2-2 | TRBV11-3 | CASSLNRATGELFF
. | TRBJ2-3 | TRBV7-9 | CASSLRLEGDTQYF
. | TRBJ2-5 | TRBV20-1 | CSASPRGARETQYF
. | TRBJ1-2 | TRBV9 | CASSGYLRDGYTF
. | TRBJ1-2 | TRBV5-1 | CASSFILGDYGYTF
. | TRBJ2-3 | TRBV5-1 | CASSLGTPSTDTQYF
TRBD2 | TRBJ2-7 | TRBV13 | CASSLRGGEYEQYF
. | TRBJ1-1 | TRBV18 | CASSPDSIREAFF
. | TRBJ1-1 | TRBV6-1 | CASSEEDTGFSAFF
TRBD1 | TRBJ1-5 | TRBV2 | CASNRGQGQPQHF
TRBD1 | TRBJ1-4 | TRBV5-1 | CASSPGTGGPANEKLFF
TRBD1 | TRBJ2-1 | TRBV30 | CAWDLDGTVYGEQFF
TRBD2 | TRBJ2-1 | TRBV5-6 | CASSYTSGPYNEQFF
TRBD1 | TRBJ2-1 | TRBV4-2 | CASSQDPLGGEQFF
TRBD1 | TRBJ2-5 | TRBV19 | CASSGTAQETQYF
. | TRBJ1-1 | TRBV9 | CASSVATGRGTEAFF
. | TRBJ1-6 | TRBV4-2 | CASSTNVRVLSPLHF
. | TRBJ2-7 | TRBV7-6 | CASSLPAGVSYEQYF
. | TRBJ1-3 | TRBV4-1 | CASSSSGSPNSGNTIYF
. | TRBJ1-1 | TRBV6-6 | CASRATGRNTEAFF
. | TRBJ1-5 | TRBV7-9 | CASSPRGDGYQPQHF
. | TRBJ2-7 | TRBV7-6 | CASSLEGAGISYEQYF
TRBD1 | TRBJ2-3 | TRBV30 | CAWTPIDRAYTDTQYF
TRBD1 | TRBJ1-1 | TRBV11-2 | CASSRTGRMNTEAFF
. | TRBJ2-1 | TRBV6-6 | CASTDMGGAISEQFF
. | TRBJ1-1 | TRBV4-1 | CASSPRGVGIEYTEAFF
TRBD2 | TRBJ2-2 | TRBV5-1 | CASSATPGLAATGELFF
TRBD1 | TRBJ1-2 | TRBV2 | CASNRQGEDGYTF
. | TRBJ2-5 | TRBV3-1/TRBV3-2 | CASSRGLETVDGQETQYF
. | TRBJ2-2 | TRBV5-1 | CASSLAPRSGELFF
. | TRBJ1-1 | TRBV7-9 | CASSSSGVNTEAFF
. | TRBJ2-2 | TRBV27 | CASSLTGELFF
TRBD1 | TRBJ1-3 | TRBV10-3 | CAISGGQGRGNTIYF
TRBD1 | TRBJ2-5 | TRBV18 | CASSPGQQETQYF
. | TRBJ1-5 | TRBV12-3/TRBV12-4 | CASRARDKGKIHF
TRBD1 | TRBJ1-2 | TRBV4-2 | CASSQDRTGGYGYTF
TRBD1 | TRBJ1-5 | TRBV6-6 | CASSGKQGSYQPQHF
. | TRBJ2-6 | TRBV30 | CAWSRTGTGGANVLTF
TRBD2 | TRBJ2-4 | TRBV28 | CASSFFSLGRDIQYF
. | TRBJ2-5 | TRBV5-4 | CASSLWRETQYF
TRBD2 | TRBJ2-3 | TRBV19 | CASRLVSGGWTDTQYF
. | TRBJ1-1 | TRBV5-8 | CASRTRGSNTEAFF